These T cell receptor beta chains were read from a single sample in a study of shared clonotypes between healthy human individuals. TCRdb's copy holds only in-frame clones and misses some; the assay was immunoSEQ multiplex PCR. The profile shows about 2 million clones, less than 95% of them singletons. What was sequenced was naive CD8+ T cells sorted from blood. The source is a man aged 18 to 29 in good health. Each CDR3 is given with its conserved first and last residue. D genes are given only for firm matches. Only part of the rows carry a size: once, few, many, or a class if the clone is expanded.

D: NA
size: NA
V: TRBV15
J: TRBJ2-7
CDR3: CATSRGLDGSYEQYF
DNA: TGTGCCACCAGCAGAGGCTTGGACGGCTCCTACGAGCAGTACTTC

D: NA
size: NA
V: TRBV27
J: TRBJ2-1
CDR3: CASSLGSEQFF
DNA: TGTGCCAGCAGCCTCGGATCGGAGCAGTTCTTC

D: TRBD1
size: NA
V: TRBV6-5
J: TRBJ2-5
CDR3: CASSYWSGGISETQYF
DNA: TGTGCCAGCAGTTACTGGTCAGGGGGTATATCGGAGACCCAGTACTTC

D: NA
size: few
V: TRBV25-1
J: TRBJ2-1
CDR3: CASSEWVNEQFF
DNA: TGTGCCAGCAGTGAATGGGTCAATGAGCAGTTCTTC

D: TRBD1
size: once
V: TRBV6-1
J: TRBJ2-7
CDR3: CASSARGRDEQYF
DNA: TGTGCCAGCAGCGCCAGGGGGCGGGACGAGCAGTACTTC

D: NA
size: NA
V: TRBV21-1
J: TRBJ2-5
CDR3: CASSNETPLQETQYF
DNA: TGTGCCAGCAGCAATGAGACTCCCTTACAAGAGACCCAGTACTTC

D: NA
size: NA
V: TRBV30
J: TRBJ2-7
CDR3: CAWSVIPDPAYEQYF
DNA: TGTGCCTGGAGTGTAATCCCTGACCCAGCCTACGAGCAGTACTTC

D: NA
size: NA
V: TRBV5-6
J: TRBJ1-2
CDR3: CASSAEGGGSGYTF
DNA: TGTGCCAGCAGCGCCGAGGGCGGGGGCAGTGGCTACACCTTC

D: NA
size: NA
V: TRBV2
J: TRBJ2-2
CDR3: CASREGHANTGELFF
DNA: TGTGCCAGCAGAGAGGGACACGCCAACACCGGGGAGCTGTTTTTT

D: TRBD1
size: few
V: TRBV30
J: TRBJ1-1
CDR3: CAWTTGVAPEAFF
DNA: TGTGCCTGGACGACAGGGGTAGCTCCTGAAGCTTTCTTT

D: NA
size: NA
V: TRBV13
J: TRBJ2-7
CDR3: CASSSLDSVGGEQYF
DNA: TGTGCCAGCAGCTCCCTGGACAGCGTGGGGGGCGAGCAGTACTTC

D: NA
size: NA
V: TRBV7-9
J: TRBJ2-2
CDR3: CASSLVFSGELFF
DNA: TGTGCCAGCAGCTTGGTCTTTTCCGGGGAGCTGTTTTTT

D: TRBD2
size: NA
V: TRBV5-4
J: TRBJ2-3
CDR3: CASSPGLAGVSTDTQYF
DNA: TGTGCCAGCAGCCCGGGACTAGCGGGGGTAAGCACAGATACGCAGTATTTT

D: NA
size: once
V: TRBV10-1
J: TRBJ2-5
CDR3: CATAPEIQETQYF
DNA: TGCGCCACCGCCCCCGAAATCCAAGAGACCCAGTACTTC

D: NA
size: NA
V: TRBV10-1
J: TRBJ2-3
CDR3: CASSETGGDDTQYF
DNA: TGCGCCAGCAGTGAAACAGGGGGGGACGATACGCAGTATTTT